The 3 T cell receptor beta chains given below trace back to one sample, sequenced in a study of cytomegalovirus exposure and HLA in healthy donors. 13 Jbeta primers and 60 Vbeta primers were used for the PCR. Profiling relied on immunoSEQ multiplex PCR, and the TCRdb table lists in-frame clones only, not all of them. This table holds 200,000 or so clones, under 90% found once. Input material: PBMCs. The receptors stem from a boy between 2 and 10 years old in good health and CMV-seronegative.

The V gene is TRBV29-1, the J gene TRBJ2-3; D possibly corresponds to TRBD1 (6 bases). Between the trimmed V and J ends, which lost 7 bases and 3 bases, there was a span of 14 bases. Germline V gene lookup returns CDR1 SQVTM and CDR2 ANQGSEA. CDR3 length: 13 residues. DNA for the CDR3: TGCAGCGGGAAGACAGGTTGGACAGATACGCAGTATTTT. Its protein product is CSGKTGWTDTQYF.

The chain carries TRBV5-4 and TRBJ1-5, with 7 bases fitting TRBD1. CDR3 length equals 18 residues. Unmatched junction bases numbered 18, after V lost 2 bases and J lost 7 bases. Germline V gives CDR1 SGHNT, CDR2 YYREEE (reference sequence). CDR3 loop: CASSLGGSGQNPGQPQHF. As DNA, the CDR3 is TGTGCCAGCAGCTTAGGGGGATCGGGACAGAACCCCGGCCAGCCCCAGCATTTT. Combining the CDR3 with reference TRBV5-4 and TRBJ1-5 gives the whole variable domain ETGVTQSPTHLIKTRGQQVTLRCSSQSGHNTVSWYQQALGQGPQFIFQYYREEENGRGNFPPRFSGLQFPNYSSELNVNALELDDSALYLCASSLGGSGQNPGQPQHFGDGTRLSIL.

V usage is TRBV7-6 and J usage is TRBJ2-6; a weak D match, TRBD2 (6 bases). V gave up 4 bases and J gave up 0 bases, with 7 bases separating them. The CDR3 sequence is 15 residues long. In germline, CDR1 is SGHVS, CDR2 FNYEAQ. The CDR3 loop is CASSSGGSGANVLTF. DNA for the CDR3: TGTGCCAGCAGCTCCGGGGGCTCTGGGGCCAACGTCCTGACTTTC.